The 19 T cell receptor beta chains presented below share a single source sample, sequenced in a study of blood T cell repertoires in COVID-19. The repertoire was sequenced with immunoSEQ multiplex PCR; TCRdb's copy has only in-frame clones and lacks some. The sample yields approximately 100,000 clones, 88% seen once. The specimen was peripheral blood. Source of these receptors: a woman aged 55-69 years with acute or convalescent COVID-19.

The chain has TRBV30 and TRBJ2-1; TRBD2 matches at 7 bases. The junction had 9 bases not matched to a gene; V was cut back by 4 bases and J by 3 bases. This CDR3 is 15 amino acids long. Per germline, CDR1 GTSNPN and CDR2 SVGIG (reference sequence). In nucleotides, the CDR3 is TGTGCCTGGACATGGGCTAGCGGTTTCTACAATGAGCAGTTCTTC. Translation gives CAWTWASGFYNEQFF.

This clone appeared a few times. J is TRBJ1-2 and V is TRBV11-2, with a tentative D call TRBD1 (5 bases). The CDR3 is 15 amino acids. CDR1 and CDR2 from the germline V gene are SGHAT and FQNNGV. The V and J ends lost 5 bases and 8 bases respectively, with 21 bases between them. CDR3: CASSIAQGPNSGYTF. The DNA of the CDR3 is TGTGCCAGCAGCATTGCCCAGGGCCCTAACTCGGGCTACACCTTC.

The rearrangement uses TRBV19 and TRBJ2-7; D may be TRBD1 (6 bases). The CDR3 totals 14 residues. Germline CDR1 LNHDA, CDR2 SQIVND (reference sequence). Trimming left V 5 bases short and J 0 bases short, with 11 bases between. The CDR3 nucleotides read TGTGCCAGTAGTGAAGGCAGGGGCTCCTACGAGCAGTACTTC. Translating it yields CASSEGRGSYEQYF.

This chain's CDR3 is CASSYSLNYGYTF. In DNA, the CDR3 is TGTGCCAGCAGTTACTCCCTTAACTATGGCTACACCTTC. The chain couples TRBV6-5 to TRBJ1-2; D not resolved. Deletions cut 0 bases from V and 1 base from J, with 3 bases between. The germline gives CDR1 MNHEY, CDR2 SVGAGI. The CDR3 sequence is 13 residues long.

This chain uses TRBV23-1 with TRBJ1-5; 7 bases align to TRBD1. TRBV23-1 is noted as an ORF with a role that remains uncertain. The CDR3 runs to 12 residues. The J segment lost 5 bases and the V segment lost 7 bases, leaving 2 bases of the junction unmatched. CDR3 sequence: CASKGTDQPQHF. In DNA form, the CDR3 reads TGCGCCAGCAAGGGGACAGATCAGCCCCAGCATTTT.

The chain carries TRBV19 and TRBJ1-1, with D possibly TRBD1 on 6 matching bases. Germline assignment: CDR1 LNHDA and CDR2 SQIVND (reference sequence). The CDR3 is 15 amino acids. V was pared by 4 bases and J by 1 base, with 13 bases between. The CDR3 region is CASSRRGQTNTEAFF. Written as DNA, the CDR3 is TGTGCCAGTAGTAGACGAGGACAGACGAACACTGAAGCTTTCTTT. Supplemented by reference TRBV19 and TRBJ1-1, the full variable domain reads DGGITQSPKYLFRKEGQNVTLSCEQNLNHDAMYWYRQDPGQGLRLIYYSQIVNDFQKGDIAEGYSVSREKKESFPLTVTSAQKNPTAFYLCASSRRGQTNTEAFFGQGTRLTVV.

This sequence joins TRBV25-1 and TRBJ1-1, with TRBD1 matching 8 bases. Germline V gene lookup returns CDR1 MGHDK and CDR2 SYGVNS. V dropped 4 bases and J dropped 0; count of bases not matched to a gene: 1. The CDR3 loop spans 14 amino acids. The CDR3 sequence is CASSVGQVNTEAFF. CDR3 nucleotides: TGTGCCAGCAGTGTGGGACAGGTGAACACTGAAGCTTTCTTT.

The CDR3 sequence: CASSTDRGGSEQYF. CDR3 sequence (DNA): TGCGCCAGCAGCACGGACAGGGGTGGAAGCGAGCAGTACTTC. This chain joins TRBV5-1 and TRBJ2-7; 9 bases are a match to TRBD1. Germline V gives CDR1 SGHRS, CDR2 YFSETQ. V trimming: 4 bases; J trimming: 6 bases; junction bases outside the gene matches: 8. The CDR3 runs 14 residues.

The chain carries TRBV9 and TRBJ1-1, with a tentative D call TRBD1 (5 bases). CDR3 length equals 14 residues. V lost 4 bases and J lost 4, with 14 bases in between. Looked up from germline, CDR1 is SGDLS and CDR2 is YYNGEE. The CDR3 DNA is TGTGCCAGCAGCCAGGGCCCGGGGGGCACTGAAGCTTTCTTT. Translation gives CASSQGPGGTEAFF.

The chain couples TRBV14 to TRBJ2-1; 8 bases are shared with TRBD2. The CDR3 consists of 17 residues. Unmatched junction bases numbered 9, after V lost 2 bases and J lost 3 bases. Germline V lookup: CDR1 SGHDN, CDR2 FVKESK. CDR3 in amino acids: CASSQLAGLRGYNEQFF. CDR3 DNA sequence: TGTGCCAGCAGCCAACTAGCGGGCCTGCGAGGCTACAATGAGCAGTTCTTC.

CDR3 loop: CASSSTGSLGYTF. CDR3 DNA: TGTGCCAGCAGCTCGACAGGCTCCCTGGGCTACACCTTC. V and J are TRBV9 and TRBJ1-2, with D possibly being TRBD1 (6 bases). Germline V lookup: CDR1 SGDLS, CDR2 YYNGEE. The CDR3 is 13 residues long. V was clipped by 4 bases and J by 8 bases, with 15 bases between them. The whole variable domain, remainder taken from reference TRBV9 and TRBJ1-2, is DSGVTQTPKHLITATGQRVTLRCSPRSGDLSVYWYQQSLDQGLQFLIQYYNGEERAKGNILERFSAQQFPDLHSELNLSSLELGDSALYFCASSSTGSLGYTFGSGTRLTVV.

J is TRBJ1-4 and V is TRBV28, with TRBD1 identical over 8 bases. This CDR3 is 14 amino acids long. Germline V gene lookup returns CDR1 MDHEN and CDR2 SYDVKM. Unmatched junction bases numbered 7, after V lost 6 bases and J lost 7 bases. Written as DNA, the CDR3 is TGTGCCAGCAGCACGACAGGGGAGATTGAAAAACTGTTTTTT. It codes for CASSTTGEIEKLFF.

The chain has TRBV7-2 and TRBJ1-2, with 8 bases identical to TRBD1. CDR1 SGHTA and CDR2 FQGNSA come from the germline V gene. CDR3 length: 15 amino acids. The V segment lost 5 bases and the J segment 4 bases; nucleotides outside the gene matches: 9. The CDR3 reads CASSPQTGAIYGYTF. In nucleotides, the CDR3 is TGTGCCAGCAGCCCGCAGACAGGGGCTATCTATGGCTACACCTTC.

The CDR3 here is CASSDRGYGYTF. The CDR3 region has the DNA TGTGCCAGCAGTGACAGGGGCTATGGCTACACCTTC. The gene calls are TRBV6-4 and TRBJ1-2, with D tentatively TRBD1 (5 bases). This CDR3 has 12 residues. In germline, CDR1 is MRHNA, CDR2 SNTAGT. Trimming took 2 bases from V and 4 from J, leaving 5 bases between them.

The chain has TRBV30 and TRBJ2-7, with a tentative D call TRBD1 (6 bases). Germline-derived CDR1 and CDR2 are GTSNPN and SVGIG (reference sequence). The CDR3 loop spans 11 amino acids. With 6 bases removed from V and 7 bases from J, the gap between germline ends came to 13 bases. The CDR3 DNA reads as TGTGCCTGTAAGCAGGGGACAGAGCAGTACTTC. It specifies CACKQGTEQYF.

The rearrangement links TRBV7-9 to TRBJ2-7; 9 bases map to TRBD2. The CDR3 sequence is 12 residues long. Germline V CDR1 and CDR2: SEHNR, FQNEAQ (reference sequence). Here the CDR3 DNA reads TGTGCCAGCAGCTTAGATAGCGGGGGCAAGGACGTC. The encoded protein is CASSLDSGGKDV.

The chain employs TRBV19 and TRBJ2-6, with TRBD1 identical over 10 bases. With V trimmed by 3 bases and J by 3 bases, 5 bases remained unmatched. Germline V gene sequence: CDR1 LNHDA, CDR2 SQIVND (reference sequence). CDR3 length: 17 residues. DNA of the CDR3: TGTGCCAGTAGTATTGGAGACAGGGGGCTTGGGGCCAACGTCCTGACTTTC. It is translated as CASSIGDRGLGANVLTF.

The chain couples TRBV9 to TRBJ1-1; D may be TRBD1 (5 bases). The length of the CDR3 is 15 residues. Trimming took off 4 bases at V and 1 base at J, with 14 bases between the two ends. The germline V gene has CDR1 SGDLS and CDR2 YYNGEE. Written as DNA, the CDR3 is TGTGCCAGCAGCCAAGGGGTTCTGGGGAACACTGAAGCTTTCTTT. Protein product: CASSQGVLGNTEAFF. Based on the CDR3 plus reference TRBV9 and TRBJ1-1, the full variable domain is DSGVTQTPKHLITATGQRVTLRCSPRSGDLSVYWYQQSLDQGLQFLIQYYNGEERAKGNILERFSAQQFPDLHSELNLSSLELGDSALYFCASSQGVLGNTEAFFGQGTRLTVV.

The chain employs TRBV11-2 and TRBJ1-2; the match to TRBD1 covers 7 bases. CDR3 length: 13 amino acids. Germline CDR1 is SGHAT and CDR2 is FQNNGV. Trimming cost V 4 bases and J 7 bases; bases outside gene matches: 6. CDR3 nucleotides: TGTGCCAGCAGCTACGGGACAGCGAGTGGCTACACCTTC. It yields the protein CASSYGTASGYTF.